This TCR beta chain was sequenced during a study of tumor-infiltrating lymphocytes in primary liver carcinoma. Study-level findings and limits: Tumor-adjacent and tumor-blood pairs shared a smaller degree of overlap than tumor region pairs.

A constant-region primer primed TCR beta cDNA synthesis from 450 to 550 ng of total RNA. Three rounds of nested multiplex PCR with slightly modified ARM-PCR produced TCR beta libraries. PCR rounds one and two used TRBV1-TRBV30 forward primers with a C-beta reverse primer for about 9 cycles each. TCRdb independently ran MiXCR on the multiplex PCR reads; one entry per CDR3 protein. The sample comprises 90,000 to 150,000 distinct CDR3 sequences, about 68% of which are singletons, and 9.3% rests with the top ten. V lost 3 bases to trimming and J lost 4 bases; unmatched junction nucleotides: 7. This CDR3 is 16 amino acids long. Germline loops: CDR1 MDHEN, CDR2 SYDVKM. This clonotype came up a few times. Its antigen is as yet unknown. Scientists recovered RNA and DNA together from approximately 20-30 mg of unsorted bulk tissue. Chronic HBV infection, which was untreated, was present in the patients.

The TCR originated in a woman aged 60-75 years with primary liver carcinoma and hepatitis B virus infection. V usage is TRBV28 and J usage is TRBJ2-2; 8 nucleotides match TRBD2. The sample consisted of liver tumor tissue from sampling region 1. Subset specified: tumor region T1, superior pole. The CDR3 spells CASSLLRLATTGELFF. CDR3 nucleotide sequence: TGTGCCAGCAGTTTGCTCCGACTAGCGACCACCGGGGAGCTGTTTTTT.